This entry describes one T cell receptor beta chain. This specimen belongs to a study of blood T cell repertoires in COVID-19. V was pared by 7 bases and J by 0 bases, with 9 bases between. CDR1 is LNHDA, CDR2 SQIVND, per germline (reference sequence). The CDR3 sequence is 13 residues long. The authors' processing: It was from reference gene primer amplification that nucleated cell counts were estimated. The repertoire was sequenced with immunoSEQ multiplex PCR; TCRdb's copy has only in-frame clones and lacks some. V, J and clone size are those of that table, while D and trimming were read from the DNA. The sample holds 400,000 to 450,000 clones, roughly 87% seen once.

The chain uses TRBV19 and TRBJ1-2; no reliable D call. The material sequenced was PBMCs or T cells enriched from blood (not recorded which). The sequence derives from a man younger than 30 who had recovered from COVID-19. CDR3 loop: CASTRSPNYGYTF. The CDR3 DNA sequence: TGTGCCAGTACCCGGAGTCCTAACTATGGCTACACCTTC.